These 24 T cell receptor beta chains were sequenced from one sample in a study of regulatory T cells in long-lasting Graves disease. Time point described: persistent/refractory GD, antithyroid drugs over 5 years with positive TRAb. The TCR library was made from RNA that had been extracted from PBMCs in TRIzol. Sequencing libraries for TCR beta were prepared with iRepertoire HTBI primers and Arm-PCR of CDR3 regions. TCRdb re-called the multiplex PCR reads through MiXCR, storing one row per CDR3 protein. The table shows 310,000 or so distinct CDR3 sequences, with roughly 21% occurring only once. The starting material was peripheral blood mononuclear cells (PBMCs), obtained when the disease was refractory, from a patient treated with antithyroid drugs. The receptors were sampled from a female donor with Graves disease.

This clonotype came up a few times. The chain couples TRBV6-2 or TRBV6-3 to TRBJ1-6, with 8 bases that match TRBD1. V lost 2 bases, J lost 8 bases, and 5 bases stayed unmatched. CDR1 MNHEY and CDR2 SVGEGT come from the germline V gene. The CDR3 runs 15 residues. The CDR3 sequence: CASSYGQGAYSPLHF. The CDR3 DNA is TGTGCCAGCAGTTACGGACAGGGAGCTTATTCACCCCTCCACTTT.

This clonotype was found a few times. The genes are TRBV20-1 and TRBJ2-5, with TRBD2 matching over 9 bases. V trimming: 5 bases; J trimming: 1 base; junction bases outside the gene matches: 17. This CDR3 is built from 18 residues. Germline V gene data show CDR1 as DFQATT and CDR2 as SNEGSKA (reference sequence). The CDR3 reads CSAPAGGGDTDGQETQYF. Written as DNA, the CDR3 is TGCAGTGCTCCGGCGGGAGGGGGTGATACCGACGGCCAAGAGACCCAGTACTTC.

The chain uses TRBV6-1 and TRBJ1-1; D not certain. The CDR3 covers 13 residues. CDR1 and CDR2 (germline): MNHNS, SASEGT. V was clipped by 6 bases and J by 4 bases, with 12 bases between them. The DNA for the CDR3 is TGTGCCAGCAGCCGGGGTGCCGCCACTGAAGCTTTCTTT. As protein: CASSRGAATEAFF.

The chain recombines TRBV28 with TRBJ2-1; 13 bases match TRBD2. V gave up 5 bases and J gave up 6 bases; unmatched junction bases: 13. Looked up from germline, CDR1 is MDHEN and CDR2 is SYDVKM. The CDR3 covers 18 residues. CDR3 sequence (DNA): TGTGCCAGCAGTATGGGACTAGCGGGACCCCCCCTGGGCAATGAGCAGTTCTTC. Translation: CASSMGLAGPPLGNEQFF.

CDR3 residues: CASSVRWAGWMDTQYF. The CDR3 nucleotides are TGTGCCAGCAGTGTCCGATGGGCAGGGTGGATGGATACGCAGTATTTT. This sequence joins TRBV27 and TRBJ2-3; D is possibly TRBD1 (5 bases). There are 16 residues in the CDR3. V lost 5 bases to trimming and J lost 6 bases, with 21 bases between them. Germline V gene data show CDR1 as MNHEY and CDR2 as SMNVEV (reference sequence).

The chain employs TRBV30 and TRBJ2-2; no reliable D call. The CDR3 length is 10 residues. CDR1 is GTSNPN and CDR2 is SVGIG in the germline V gene (reference sequence). Trimming took off 6 bases at V and 7 bases at J, with 6 bases between the two ends. The CDR3, as DNA: TGTGCCTGCCGGGTCGGGGAGCTGTTTTTT. It specifies CACRVGELFF. The full variable domain, rest sourced from reference TRBV30 and TRBJ2-2, is SQTIHQWPATLVQPVGSPLSLECTVEGTSNPNLYWYRQAAGRGLQLLFYSVGIGQISSEVPQNLSASRPQDRQFILSSKKLLLSDSGFYLCACRVGELFFGEGSRLTVL.

This clonotype was picked up a small number of times. The chain combines TRBV7-8 with TRBJ1-5, with no clear D. The CDR3 spans 12 residues. CDR1 and CDR2 (germline): SGHVS, FQNEAQ. The V end lost 0 bases, the J end lost 5 bases, and 2 bases lay between the germline ends. The CDR3 loop reads CASSLAHQPQHF. The CDR3 DNA reads TGTGCCAGCAGCTTAGCGCATCAGCCCCAGCATTTT.

This chain uses TRBV18 with TRBJ1-3; no clear D. V shed 0 bases and J shed 0 bases, with 9 bases lying between them. Germline V gene data show CDR1 as KGHSH and CDR2 as LQKENI. The CDR3 is made up of 16 amino acids. The CDR3 is CASSPPSRGSGNTIYF. In nucleotides, the CDR3 is TGTGCCAGCTCACCACCGAGTCGAGGCTCTGGAAACACCATATATTTT.

Of note for this clonotype: This could be a read error, since a much larger clone is one nucleotide away. This chain links TRBV7-9 with TRBJ2-7; D is uncertain. Germline assignment: CDR1 SEHNR and CDR2 FQNEAQ (reference sequence). Between the trimmed V and J ends, which lost 1 base and 0 bases, there was a span of 7 bases. This CDR3 has 14 residues. The DNA of the CDR3 is TGTGCCAGCAGCTTAGGGGTCGGCTCCTACGAGCAGTACTTC. As protein: CASSLGVGSYEQYF.

The rearrangement uses TRBV12-3 or TRBV12-4 and TRBJ1-1; no firm D call. Trimming cost V 5 bases and J 3 bases, with 16 bases left between them. There are 15 residues in the CDR3. The CDR3 DNA reads TGTGCCAGCAGTCCGGTTATAGGAGGAGACACTGAAGCTTTCTTT. This translates into CASSPVIGGDTEAFF.

With respect to this clonotype: With a much larger clone just one base away, this may be a read error. The CDR3 end shows no conserved phenylalanine or tryptophan, and so a read error is likely. The chain has TRBV30 and TRBJ1-4; D gene uncertain. The CDR3 is 11 amino acids. Trimming cost V 3 bases and J 8 bases, with 7 bases left between them. CDR1 is GTSNPN, CDR2 SVGIG, per germline (reference sequence). CDR3 in DNA: TGTGCCTGGAGGGTATCGGAAAAACTGTTTTGT. This encodes CAWRVSEKLFC.

Ten or more counts support this clonotype. In nucleotides, the CDR3 is TGTGCCAGCAGTGACAGACAGAACACTGAAGCTTTCTTT. It yields the protein CASSDRQNTEAFF. The V gene is TRBV12-3 or TRBV12-4, the J gene TRBJ1-1, with a weak D call TRBD1 (5 bases). Trimming took off 5 bases at V and 1 base at J, with 8 bases between the two ends. The CDR3 is 13 amino acids.

A remark on this clonotype: A far larger clone is only one base removed, so a read error is likely. J is TRBJ1-2 and V is TRBV28, with D perhaps matching TRBD1 (5 bases). The CDR3 has 14 residues. Deletions cut 7 bases from V and 7 bases from J, with 19 bases between. Per germline, CDR1 MDHEN and CDR2 SYDVKM. The CDR3 bases are TGTGCCAGCACTTTGGGGGGAATCGGTCGTGGCTACACCTTC. Translating gives CASTLGGIGRGYTF.

The chain has TRBV4-1 and TRBJ2-2; possibly TRBD2 for D (6 bases). The germline V and J ends were trimmed by 4 bases and 4 bases, with 13 bases remaining between them. CDR1 and CDR2 from the germline V gene are MGHRA and YSYEKL. This CDR3 has 15 amino acids. The CDR3 DNA reads TGCGCCAGCAGCCCCTTGGGCGGGATCACCGGGGAGCTGTTTTTT. Translating it yields CASSPLGGITGELFF.

This clonotype was seen repeatedly, ten times or more. The chain couples TRBV29-1 to TRBJ2-7; D uncertain. This CDR3 has 13 residues. V was cut by 6 bases and J by 4 bases, with 16 bases left in between. The germline V gene has CDR1 SQVTM and CDR2 ANQGSEA. DNA for the CDR3: TGCAGCGTGAAAGTAGAAATAGAGTACGAGCAGTACTTC. Encoded protein: CSVKVEIEYEQYF.

This clonotype was seen a few times. This chain uses TRBV7-9 with TRBJ2-4, with a weak D call TRBD2 (6 bases). Trimming removed 5 bases at V and 3 bases at J, with 20 bases between. Germline loops: CDR1 SEHNR, CDR2 FQNEAQ (reference sequence). This CDR3 has 17 residues. The DNA of the CDR3 is TGTGCCAGCAGCAGGGATGGAGGGGTTGAGGGCAAAAACATTCAGTACTTC. Amino acid sequence: CASSRDGGVEGKNIQYF.

The rearrangement links TRBV7-9 to TRBJ2-7; D is undetermined. This CDR3 spans 14 amino acids. V lost 1 base, J lost 3 bases, and 10 bases lay in between. Germline V CDR1 and CDR2: SEHNR, FQNEAQ (reference sequence). CDR3 in DNA: TGTGCCAGCAGCTTAGGTTCGGCAGTCTACGAGCAGTACTTC. Translation: CASSLGSAVYEQYF.

This chain links TRBV7-2 with TRBJ1-1; D might be TRBD1 (5 bases). This CDR3 contains 13 residues. Trimming cost V 1 base and J 8 bases, with 11 bases left between them. Germline V gene data show CDR1 as SGHTA and CDR2 as FQGNSA. The CDR3 reads CASSLVSRGEAFF. The CDR3 nucleotides read TGTGCCAGCAGCTTAGTCAGTCGGGGGGAAGCTTTCTTT. The complete variable domain, with remaining parts taken from reference TRBV7-2 and TRBJ1-1, reads GAGVSQSPSNKVTEKGKDVELRCDPISGHTALYWYRQSLGQGLEFLIYFQGNSAPDKSGLPSDRFSAERTGGSVSTLTIQRTQQEDSAVYLCASSLVSRGEAFFGQGTRLTVV.

This clonotype was counted between two and nine times. The chain joins TRBV15 to TRBJ1-5; TRBD1 agrees at 8 bases. Per germline, CDR1 LNHNV and CDR2 YYDKDF (reference sequence). CDR3 length equals 17 residues. Trimming at V came to 3 bases and at J to 3 bases, leaving 10 bases not matched to a gene. This CDR3 reads CATSRSYQGALNQPQHF. CDR3 nucleotide sequence: TGTGCCACCAGCAGGAGCTATCAGGGGGCCCTCAATCAGCCCCAGCATTTT.

The chain employs TRBV7-9 and TRBJ2-3; D is undetermined. Germline assignment: CDR1 SEHNR and CDR2 FQNEAQ (reference sequence). The V end lost 2 bases, the J end lost 5 bases, and 8 bases lay between the germline ends. This CDR3 spans 13 amino acids. The CDR3 reads CASSLSNLDTQYF. The CDR3, as DNA: TGTGCCAGCAGCTTAAGCAATCTAGATACGCAGTATTTT.

The chain uses TRBV5-6 and TRBJ2-1, with D possibly TRBD1 on 5 matching bases. Trimming pared 4 bases from V and 6 bases from J, leaving 20 bases between. Germline CDR1 and CDR2: SGHDT and YYEEEE. The CDR3 runs to 16 residues. This CDR3 reads CASSTQTVPVLNEQFF. As DNA, the CDR3 is TGTGCCAGCAGCACCCAGACAGTCCCCGTACTCAATGAGCAGTTCTTC.

The V gene is TRBV7-2, the J gene TRBJ2-5; 12 bases are a match to TRBD2. Per the germline V gene, CDR1 is SGHTA and CDR2 is FQGNSA. The CDR3 has 15 residues. Trimming at V came to 4 bases and at J to 4 bases, leaving 4 bases not matched to a gene. The CDR3 nucleotides read TGTGCCAGCAGCTCTAAACTAGCGGGAGGAGAGACCCAGTACTTC. It yields the protein CASSSKLAGGETQYF.

In its sample, this clonotype was seen a few times. One junction end disagrees with the germline gene, perhaps due to a read error. The chain links TRBV5-5 to TRBJ1-5; D is unclear. Germline CDR1 SGHKS, CDR2 YYEKEE (reference sequence). The CDR3 contains 13 residues. This CDR3 is CAGSLFNNQPQHF. The CDR3, as DNA: TGTGCCGGCAGCTTGTTCAACAATCAGCCCCAGCATTTT.

The genes are TRBV7-9 and TRBJ1-3; no clear D gene. The CDR3 contains 14 residues. The germline V and J ends were trimmed by 3 bases and 2 bases, with 8 bases remaining between them. Per germline, CDR1 SEHNR and CDR2 FQNEAQ (reference sequence). DNA for the CDR3: TGTGCCAGCAGCTTGGAGGTGGCTGGAAACACCATATATTTT. Encoded protein: CASSLEVAGNTIYF.